A selection of T cell receptor beta chains follows, all from one sample in a study of cytomegalovirus exposure and HLA in healthy donors. The data were produced by immunoSEQ multiplex PCR, yet TCRdb's version contains in-frame clones alone and is incomplete. This sample's table has about 210,000 clones. Sequencing was done on a sample of PBMCs. The receptors shown here come from a woman younger than 45 in good health and CMV-seropositive. CDR3s include the opening cysteine and the closing phenylalanine or tryptophan. D genes are given only for firm matches.

j_call,v_call,cdr3_length,d_call,cdr3_aa,cdr3_nt
TRBJ2-7,TRBV29-1,12,TRBD1,CSVEGQGYEQYF,TGCAGCGTTGAGGGACAGGGGTACGAGCAGTACTTC
TRBJ1-2,TRBV28,12,NA,CASFGVNYGYTF,TGTGCCAGCTTCGGGGTCAACTATGGCTACACCTTC
TRBJ1-5,TRBV2,13,NA,CASNDRTSQPQHF,TGTGCCAGCAATGACAGAACCTCTCAGCCCCAGCATTTT
TRBJ2-3,TRBV2,14,TRBD2,CASRLAGAVHTQYF,TGTGCCAGCAGATTAGCGGGAGCGGTCCATACGCAGTATTTT
TRBJ1-1,TRBV28,14,NA,CASSLYSLNTEAFF,TGTGCCAGCAGTTTATACAGCTTGAACACTGAAGCTTTCTTT
TRBJ2-1,TRBV29-1,14,NA,CSVASGSLNNEQFF,TGCAGCGTAGCCAGCGGGTCCCTAAACAATGAGCAGTTCTTC
TRBJ1-1,TRBV19,15,TRBD1,CASSTRQGRNTEAFF,TGTGCCAGTAGTACCCGACAGGGGAGGAACACTGAAGCTTTCTTT
TRBJ2-7,TRBV19,14,TRBD2,CASRRTSGVYEQYF,TGTGCCAGTAGGCGGACTAGCGGGGTCTACGAGCAGTACTTC
TRBJ2-1,TRBV5-1,14,NA,CASSPSVPYNEQFF,TGCGCCAGCAGCCCATCGGTCCCGTACAATGAGCAGTTCTTC
TRBJ2-3,TRBV6-1,16,TRBD1,CASSGIRDRNTDTQYF,TGTGCCAGCAGTGGGATTAGGGACAGAAACACAGATACGCAGTATTTT
TRBJ2-6,TRBV10-3,16,NA,CAISEPNGVGANVLTF,TGTGCCATCAGTGAACCCAACGGGGTAGGGGCCAACGTCCTGACTTTC
TRBJ2-3,TRBV25-1,14,TRBD2,CASSGLAGADTQYF,TGTGCCAGCAGTGGTTTAGCGGGGGCAGATACGCAGTATTTT
TRBJ2-5,TRBV19,15,NA,CASSEGKQGLETQYF,TGTGCCAGTAGTGAAGGAAAACAGGGATTGGAGACCCAGTACTTC
TRBJ1-4,TRBV5-4,14,TRBD1,CASSLQGAQEKLFF,TGTGCCAGCAGCTTACAGGGGGCGCAGGAAAAACTGTTTTTT
TRBJ1-2,TRBV18,15,TRBD1,CASSPSRGRNYGYTF,TGTGCCAGCTCACCAAGTAGGGGGCGCAACTATGGCTACACCTTC
TRBJ2-3,TRBV4-1,15,TRBD2,CASSQDRAGVGTQYF,TGCGCCAGCAGCCAAGATAGGGCGGGAGTAGGTACGCAGTATTTT
TRBJ2-1,TRBV5-6,16,TRBD2,CASSPLDAGGAGIQFF,TGTGCCAGCAGCCCCCTGGATGCGGGGGGGGCCGGAATACAGTTCTTC
TRBJ2-7,TRBV27,20,TRBD1,CASSPRGGIIRDRETYEQYF,TGTGCCAGCAGTCCACGAGGGGGGATTATCCGGGACAGGGAAACCTACGAGCAGTACTTC
TRBJ2-7,TRBV7-9,13,TRBD1,CASGQPGQSEQYF,TGTGCCAGCGGCCAACCGGGACAGAGCGAGCAGTACTTC
TRBJ2-7,TRBV6-1,14,NA,CASSGRLAPTEQYF,TGTGCCAGCAGTGGCCGACTGGCCCCGACCGAGCAGTACTTC
TRBJ1-1,TRBV7-8,15,TRBD1,CASSPTDRGPTEAFF,TGTGCCAGCAGCCCTACCGACAGGGGGCCCACTGAAGCTTTCTTT
TRBJ1-5,TRBV29-1,15,TRBD1,CSVEMGTGGGQPQHF,TGCAGCGTTGAAATGGGGACAGGGGGGGGGCAGCCCCAGCATTTT
TRBJ1-3,TRBV7-2,17,TRBD1,CASSLVGTGGSGNTIYF,TGTGCCAGCAGCTTAGTGGGGACAGGAGGGTCCGGAAACACCATATATTTT
TRBJ2-5,TRBV10-3,14,TRBD2,CAISGSGKQETQYF,TGTGCCATCAGCGGGAGCGGGAAGCAAGAGACCCAGTACTTC
TRBJ2-7,TRBV11-3,15,TRBD1,CASSLGQGAAYEQYF,TGTGCCAGCAGCTTGGGACAGGGAGCGGCCTACGAGCAGTACTTC
TRBJ1-5,TRBV29-1,15,NA,CSVETGEDSNQPQHF,TGCAGCGTGGAGACAGGAGAAGATAGCAATCAGCCCCAGCATTTT
TRBJ2-2,TRBV2,14,NA,CASRRLANTGELFF,TGTGCCAGCAGACGACTGGCGAACACCGGGGAGCTGTTTTTT
TRBJ2-5,TRBV4-2,16,NA,CASSQDPAGSQETQYF,TGTGCCAGCAGCCAAGATCCCGCGGGGTCGCAAGAGACCCAGTACTTC
TRBJ2-7,TRBV28,14,TRBD1,CASNYRGISYEQYF,TGTGCCAGCAACTACAGGGGTATCTCCTACGAGCAGTACTTC
TRBJ2-5,TRBV6-1,16,TRBD1,CASSAHTSQGEKTQYF,TGTGCCAGCAGTGCACACACCTCACAGGGGGAGAAGACCCAGTACTTC
TRBJ2-3,TRBV6-4,14,TRBD2,CASSGSGGADTQYF,TGTGCCAGCAGTGGGAGCGGGGGTGCAGATACGCAGTATTTT
TRBJ2-2,TRBV6-1,11,NA,CASSDPQELFF,TGTGCCAGCAGTGATCCCCAGGAGCTGTTTTTT
TRBJ2-3,TRBV12-5,19,TRBD2,CASGFPGTSGAGSVDTQYF,TGTGCTAGTGGTTTCCCCGGGACTAGCGGAGCGGGGAGTGTAGATACGCAGTATTTT